The T cell receptor (beta chain) described here comes from a study of T cell responses to AZD1222 COVID-19 vaccine (dated by TCRdb to the early 2020s). For the wider study: TCR sequencing covered 230 to 250 trial participants: approximately 200 given two doses of AZD1222 and approximately 25 given two doses of MenACWY control vaccine. Trial participants were enrolled into age subgroups of 18-55, 56-69 and 70-plus years, which contained approximately 150, 30 and 60 TCR-sequenced participants, respectively.

The CDR3 regions of human TCRbeta chains were analyzed by immunosequencing. As for the original processing: Repertoire TCRs were checked for matches against a reference library of SARS-CoV-2-specific TCRs that had been generated using the MIRA antigen-specificity platform. Breadth was defined as the fraction of unique TCRs that were SARS-CoV-2-associated, and depth was defined as the fraction of total T cells that were SARS-CoV-2-associated. Using the MIRA data, every spike-specific TCR was mapped to the spike region that the TCR reacted to and assigned to either a CD4 or a CD8 class. Log10-transformed breadth and depth values were compared by one-way ANOVA with Sidak's multiple comparisons tests. TCRdb holds this immuneACCESS table with in-frame rearrangements only. Some clones are missing; in checked studies, unresolved V genes explain under half, and the rest has no known cause. V, J and clone size were drawn from that table, and D and trimming were deduced from the DNA. The sample table shows some 200,000 clones, and approximately 90% are seen once. The ten biggest clones cover 3.6% of the sample.

Summary of the overall study and its limitations: After two AZD1222 doses, spike-specific TCR breadth and depth were significantly higher than at day 0 and than in MenACWY recipients. Because no samples from the day 14 peak response were available, repertoires could be characterized only after the peak T cell response. CD4 TCRs associated with the vaccine covered the entire spike protein, and the dominant responses were in regions 160-218 and 743-854. The 56-69-year group was small, and its depth increase did not reach significance, likely because of low power. Participants were mostly white British, with more females than males. The authors suggested clonal diversity may have been underestimated. Epitopes outside the regions mutated in the B.1.351 and B.1.1.7 variants were reportedly recognized by nearly half of the unique spike-specific TCRs. Conclusions about previously exposed vaccinees were limited because only a handful of AZD1222 recipients were SARS-CoV-2 seropositive at baseline.

Its CDR3 holds 14 amino acids, cysteine through phenylalanine. The read is trimmed to its CDR3 DNA, 42 bases read in frame from base 1. From a lookup of the germline V gene, CDR1 and CDR2 are SGHTA and FQGNSA. At the junction V is shortened by 1 base and J by 2 bases, with 3 bases in between. The sample's time point label, decoded: about 28 days (+/-7) after the second vaccine dose. The treatment or condition label for this specimen denotes: meningococcal conjugate vaccine given as trial control. Samples from vaccinated people were obtained from the UK trials COV001 and COV002, which included a single-blind randomized controlled phase 2/3 trial of AZD1222 (ChAdOx1 nCoV-19) in healthy adults. Trial participant PBMC samples were collected at day 0 and day 28 after the second dose for TCRbeta chain sequencing. Details on this clone: Its antigen remains unidentified. Base qualities are not recorded, but no much larger clone differs from it by a single base. The sample has other DNA sequences that encode this CDR3 too.

The sample was peripheral blood, taken 28 days after the second dose of the MenACWY control vaccine. Here the chain combines TRBV7-2 and TRBJ1-6; no D gene is confidently identified. The TCR comes from an adult who received the MenACWY meningococcal vaccine as a control. The bases read TGTGCCAGCAGCTTAGGCCCCTATAATTCACCCCTCCACTTT. It specifies CASSLGPYNSPLHF.